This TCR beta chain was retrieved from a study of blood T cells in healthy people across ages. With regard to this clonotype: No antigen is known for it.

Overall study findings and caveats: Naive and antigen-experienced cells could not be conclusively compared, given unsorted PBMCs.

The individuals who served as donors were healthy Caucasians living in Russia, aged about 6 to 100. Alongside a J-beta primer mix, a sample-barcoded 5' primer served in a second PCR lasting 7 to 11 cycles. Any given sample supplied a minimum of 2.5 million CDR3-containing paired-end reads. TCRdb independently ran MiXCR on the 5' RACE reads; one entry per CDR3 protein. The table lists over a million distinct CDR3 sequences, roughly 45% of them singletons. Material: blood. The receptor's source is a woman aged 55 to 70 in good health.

CDR3 amino acids: CASRVLTGVGGYTF. For the CDR3, the DNA is TGTGCCAGCAGGGTCCTCACAGGGGTGGGTGGCTACACCTTC. V and J are TRBV2 and TRBJ1-2; TRBD1 matches 7 bases. CDR1 SNHLY and CDR2 FYNNEI come from the germline V gene. The CDR3 has 14 amino acids. J was trimmed by 7 bases and V by 6 bases; bases with no gene match: 11. Supplemented by reference TRBV2 and TRBJ1-2, the full variable domain reads EPEVTQTPSHQVTQMGQEVILRCVPISNHLYFYWYRQILGQKVEFLVSFYNNEISEKSEIFDDQFSVERPDGSNFTLKIRSTKLEDSAMYFCASRVLTGVGGYTFGSGTRLTVV.